This TCR beta chain emerged from a study of blood T cell repertoires in COVID-19. Looking at the study overall: The cDNA or gDNA used as material had been derived from T cells, B-cell-depleted T cells, or PBMCs.

TCRdb keeps only in-frame clones here, not all; method: immunoSEQ multiplex PCR. The table lists 240,000 or so clones, 82% of them singletons. The CDR3 length is 15 residues. V was trimmed by 0 bases and J by 4 bases, leaving 12 bases between them. Germline CDR1 is SEHNR and CDR2 is FQNEAQ (reference sequence). The sequence was collected from a woman older than 75 with acute or convalescent COVID-19. Source material: peripheral blood. J is TRBJ2-5 and V is TRBV7-9; TRBD2 might be the D (5 bases). CDR3 in amino acids: CASSLAITSGETQYF. The CDR3 coding sequence is TGTGCCAGCAGCTTAGCGATAACTAGTGGAGAGACCCAGTACTTC.